The 32 T cell receptor beta chains below come from one sample, sequenced in a study of blood T cell repertoires in COVID-19. Some clones are missing from TCRdb's copy, which holds only in-frame ones; the method was immunoSEQ multiplex PCR. The table has about 150,000 clones, 84% seen once. What was sequenced was peripheral blood. These TCRs come from a woman aged 45-65 years with acute or convalescent COVID-19.

The chain joins TRBV5-4 to TRBJ1-3; no clear D. Trimming removed 10 bases at V and 1 base at J, with 9 bases between. Germline values: CDR1 SGHNT, CDR2 YYREEE (reference sequence). The CDR3 spans 12 residues. CDR3 in DNA: TGTGCCGGCGAGGGTTCTGGAAACACCATATATTTT. Translation: CAGEGSGNTIYF.

The chain's CDR3 is CASSLWALTDSNQPQHF. The CDR3 coding sequence is TGTGCCAGCAGCCTTTGGGCCTTAACGGATAGCAATCAGCCCCAGCATTTT. This sequence joins TRBV7-4 and TRBJ1-5; D is undetermined. The CDR3 spans 17 residues. The V and J ends lost 5 bases and 0 bases respectively, with 17 bases between them. The germline V gene encodes CDR1 SGHVT and CDR2 SQSDAQ.

The chain couples TRBV5-8 to TRBJ2-7; possible D gene TRBD2, 6 bases. CDR1 and CDR2 from the germline V gene are SGHTS and YDEGEE. The CDR3 runs 14 residues. V shed 0 bases and J shed 3 bases, with 10 bases lying between them. This chain's CDR3 is CASSLGLGGYEQYF. CDR3 DNA: TGTGCCAGCAGCTTGGGACTAGGCGGCTACGAGCAGTACTTC.

The genes are TRBV4-3 and TRBJ2-7, with D possibly TRBD2 on 5 matching bases. The V end was cut by 0 bases, the J end by 4 bases, with 13 bases between. The CDR3 has 15 residues. Germline CDR1 is LGHNA and CDR2 is YSLEER. In DNA form, the CDR3 reads TGCGCCAGCAGCCAAGAGCCGGGAAATTGGTACGAGCAGTACTTC. Translating gives CASSQEPGNWYEQYF.

This chain connects TRBV28 to TRBJ2-7; maybe TRBD2 (5 bases). This CDR3 region has 12 residues. Trimming stripped 6 bases from V and 9 bases from J, with 15 bases between. Germline loops: CDR1 MDHEN, CDR2 SYDVKM. The CDR3 DNA is TGTGCCAGCAGCCCAGGAGGTCTGGTGCAGTACTTC. Its translation is CASSPGGLVQYF.

The chain recombines TRBV6-6 with TRBJ2-1; tentative D call: TRBD2 (7 bases). Trimming pared 4 bases from V and 4 bases from J, leaving 17 bases between. Germline-derived CDR1 and CDR2 are MNHNY and SVGAGI (reference sequence). This CDR3 is built from 16 residues. The CDR3 loop reads CASSSTSRGAYNEQFF. CDR3 nucleotides: TGTGCCAGCAGTTCTACTAGCCGGGGGGCTTACAATGAGCAGTTCTTC.

The chain recombines TRBV11-3 with TRBJ2-1; 10 positions agree with TRBD2. V was clipped by 5 bases and J by 4 bases; unmatched bases: 8. From germline, CDR1 is SGHNT and CDR2 YENEEA. This CDR3 has 16 amino acids. The CDR3 region is CASSQGGLASYNEQFF. The DNA of the CDR3 is TGTGCCAGCAGCCAGGGGGGACTAGCGTCGTACAATGAGCAGTTCTTC.

This chain uses TRBV28 with TRBJ2-7; no clear D. Germline V gene sequence: CDR1 MDHEN, CDR2 SYDVKM. There are 12 residues in the CDR3. The ends were cut back, 4 bases at V and 4 bases at J, with 8 bases in the middle. In DNA, the CDR3 is TGTGCCAGCAGTTCATCGACTTACGAGCAGTACTTC. Its protein is CASSSSTYEQYF.

This chain uses TRBV6-2 or TRBV6-3 with TRBJ1-5; D not certain. CDR1 and CDR2 (germline): MNHEY, SVGEGT. V lost 4 bases and J 7 bases, leaving 11 bases between the germline ends. The CDR3 spans 13 residues. DNA of the CDR3: TGTGCCAGCAGTTCACTTCAGCGGCAGCCCCAGCATTTT. Translating it yields CASSSLQRQPQHF.

V usage is TRBV5-1 and J usage is TRBJ1-5; 7 bases line up with TRBD1. Trimming cost V 2 bases and J 4 bases; bases outside gene matches: 15. This CDR3 contains 18 residues. CDR1 is SGHRS, CDR2 YFSETQ, per germline. The CDR3 here is CASSLSFITGAPNQPQHF. CDR3 DNA: TGCGCCAGCAGCTTAAGCTTTATTACAGGGGCTCCGAATCAGCCCCAGCATTTT.

The chain employs TRBV12-3 or TRBV12-4 and TRBJ1-5; no clear D gene. Deletions cut 5 bases from V and 15 bases from J, with 17 bases between. This CDR3 spans 12 amino acids. The CDR3 region has the DNA TGTGCCAGCAGTGGCTCCCTGAGGGTGAGGCATTTT. This codes for CASSGSLRVRHF.

The rearrangement uses TRBV19 and TRBJ2-2, with D hard to call. The CDR3 spans 12 residues. Germline CDR1 LNHDA, CDR2 SQIVND (reference sequence). V was clipped by 6 bases and J by 7 bases, with 9 bases between them. CDR3 protein: CASSFSLGELFF. DNA of the CDR3: TGTGCCAGTAGCTTTTCTCTCGGGGAGCTGTTTTTT.

This clone was recorded only once. The chain carries TRBV7-9 and TRBJ2-3; 7 bases line up with TRBD1. The CDR3 consists of 16 residues. V dropped 1 base and J dropped 2; count of bases not matched to a gene: 6. Germline V lookup: CDR1 SEHNR, CDR2 FQNEAQ (reference sequence). CDR3 DNA: TGTGCCAGCAGCTTAGTACCCACAGGGGTCACAGATACGCAGTATTTT. Residues: CASSLVPTGVTDTQYF.

V and J are TRBV27 and TRBJ2-1; no clear D. The CDR3 contains 16 residues. V was clipped by 0 bases and J by 0 bases, with 9 bases between them. Germline V gene lookup returns CDR1 MNHEY and CDR2 SMNVEV (reference sequence). The chain's CDR3 is CASSLSYTLSYNEQFF. The CDR3 DNA reads TGTGCCAGCAGTTTATCTTACACCCTCTCCTACAATGAGCAGTTCTTC.

V gene TRBV5-1 combines with J gene TRBJ2-1; possible D gene TRBD2, 5 bases. CDR1 and CDR2 from the germline V gene are SGHRS and YFSETQ. Trimming left V 0 bases short and J 7 bases short, with 14 bases between. The CDR3 consists of 15 residues. CDR3 sequence reads: CASSLGLAPGNEQFF. The CDR3 DNA follows: TGCGCCAGCAGCTTGGGCCTAGCACCCGGAAATGAGCAGTTCTTC.

This chain connects TRBV7-2 to TRBJ1-5, with 8 bases that match TRBD1. Losses at the gene ends were 3 bases for V and 3 bases for J; bases not matched to a gene: 4. This CDR3 has 15 residues. The V gene's germline CDR1 is SGHTA and CDR2 FQGNSA. The CDR3 DNA reads TGTGCCAGCAGCTTGCAGGGGGCCAACAATCAGCCCCAGCATTTT. It specifies CASSLQGANNQPQHF.

This chain links TRBV6-2 or TRBV6-3 with TRBJ2-3; weak D call: TRBD2 (5 bases). V lost 0 bases and J lost 2, with 9 bases in between. The CDR3 is 15 amino acids. Germline V CDR1 and CDR2: MNHEY, SVGEGT. CDR3 sequence reads: CASSYSETTTDTQYF. The CDR3 coding sequence is TGTGCCAGCAGTTACTCCGAGACTACCACAGATACGCAGTATTTT.

DNA for the CDR3: TGTGCCAGCAGCCTCAGACAGGGGGGGTACGAGCAGTACTTC. It yields the protein CASSLRQGGYEQYF. The V gene is TRBV5-6, the J gene TRBJ2-7; 9 bases match TRBD1. Germline lookup yields CDR1 SGHDT and CDR2 YYEEEE. Germline trimming cut 4 bases from V and 4 bases from J; bases unmatched to any gene: 6. This CDR3 contains 14 residues.

A single count supports this clone. This CDR3 reads CASSPLAGGPGANVLTF. CDR3 nucleotides: TGTGCCAGCTCACCCTTAGCGGGAGGACCCGGGGCCAACGTCCTGACTTTC. The chain has TRBV18 and TRBJ2-6, with 10 bases that match TRBD2. The CDR3 runs to 17 residues. The germline CDR1 and CDR2 sequences are KGHSH and LQKENI. V trimming: 3 bases; J trimming: 4 bases; junction bases outside the gene matches: 6.

This clone was recorded once. V gene TRBV4-1 combines with J gene TRBJ1-3; 8 nucleotides match TRBD1. The germline CDR1 and CDR2 sequences are MGHRA and YSYEKL. The CDR3 loop spans 16 amino acids. With 2 bases clipped from V and 5 bases from J, the junction kept 8 bases outside the gene matches. The CDR3 spells CASSQPNRGTRNTIYF. The CDR3 bases are TGCGCCAGCAGCCAACCGAACAGGGGGACGAGAAACACCATATATTTT.

This clone occurred once. Here the CDR3 DNA reads TGTGCCATCAATATACAGGCACCTAGCACAGATACGCAGTATTTT. Translation gives CAINIQAPSTDTQYF. V gene TRBV2 combines with J gene TRBJ2-3; D might be TRBD1 (5 bases). The CDR3 is 15 residues long. Germline CDR1 reads SNHLY; CDR2 reads FYNNEI. V lost 10 bases, J lost 0 bases, and 17 bases lay in between.

This clone was detected a few times. The rearrangement joins TRBV7-9 to TRBJ1-3, with 10 bases matching TRBD1. Germline V gene sequence: CDR1 SEHNR, CDR2 FQNEAQ (reference sequence). With V trimmed by 1 base and J by 0 bases, 6 bases remained unmatched. This CDR3 is built from 18 residues. The CDR3 region has the DNA TGTGCCAGCAGCTTAGAGGGACAGGGGCACGTCTCTGGAAACACCATATATTTT. Protein sequence: CASSLEGQGHVSGNTIYF.

The chain couples TRBV28 to TRBJ1-1; perhaps TRBD1 as D (5 bases). Germline V gene data show CDR1 as MDHEN and CDR2 as SYDVKM. With 3 bases removed from V and 4 bases from J, the gap between germline ends came to 12 bases. The CDR3 extends over 14 amino acids. DNA of the CDR3: TGTGCCAGCAGTTTTCAGGGCCTACCCACTGAAGCTTTCTTT. Protein sequence: CASSFQGLPTEAFF.

This clone was counted once. This chain connects TRBV6-2 or TRBV6-3 to TRBJ2-2, with D perhaps TRBD2 (7 bases). V was clipped by 3 bases and J by 4 bases, with 21 bases between them. CDR3 size: 18 residues. In germline, CDR1 is MNHEY, CDR2 SVGEGT. The CDR3, as DNA: TGTGCCAGCAGTTATCTGTCGGGGGGCAGAATCCCCACCGGGGAGCTGTTTTTT. It translates to CASSYLSGGRIPTGELFF.

The chain has TRBV7-8 and TRBJ1-2; D is perhaps TRBD1 (6 bases). Germline CDR1 and CDR2: SGHVS and FQNEAQ. Between the trimmed V and J ends, which lost 4 bases and 0 bases, there was a span of 21 bases. CDR3 length: 18 amino acids. CDR3: CASSSYRESQASNYGYTF. Here the CDR3 DNA reads TGTGCCAGCAGCTCATACAGGGAAAGCCAGGCCTCTAACTATGGCTACACCTTC.

The chain recombines TRBV6-5 with TRBJ1-6, with TRBD1 matching 8 bases. V shed 5 bases and J 1 base; nucleotides not matched to a gene: 1. Germline-derived CDR1 and CDR2 are MNHEY and SVGAGI. CDR3 length equals 15 residues. This chain's CDR3 is CASSRQGSYNSPLHF. In DNA form, the CDR3 reads TGTGCCAGCAGTCGACAGGGGTCCTATAATTCACCCCTCCACTTT.

The chain links TRBV7-7 to TRBJ2-7, with 7 bases lining up with TRBD2. The CDR3 spans 13 residues. The ends lost 8 bases at V and 0 bases at J; junction bases unmatched: 4. Per germline, CDR1 SSHAT and CDR2 FNYEAQ (reference sequence). The CDR3 sequence is CASSGGSSYEQYF. The CDR3 DNA follows: TGTGCCAGCTCCGGGGGGAGCTCCTACGAGCAGTACTTC.

The chain couples TRBV5-4 to TRBJ2-1, with D possibly matching TRBD1 (7 bases). Germline V lookup: CDR1 SGHNT, CDR2 YYREEE (reference sequence). The CDR3 totals 16 residues. Trimming took 4 bases from V and 7 from J, leaving 21 bases between them. DNA of the CDR3: TGTGCCAGCAGCGCGGGACAGAACATCCACAATAATGAGCAGTTCTTC. It codes for CASSAGQNIHNNEQFF. The full variable domain, its missing parts supplied by reference TRBV5-4 and TRBJ2-1, is ETGVTQSPTHLIKTRGQQVTLRCSSQSGHNTVSWYQQALGQGPQFIFQYYREEENGRGNFPPRFSGLQFPNYSSELNVNALELDDSALYLCASSAGQNIHNNEQFFGPGTRLTVL.

This rearrangement joins TRBV28 to TRBJ2-7; weak D call: TRBD1 (9 bases). V lost 8 bases to trimming and J lost 4 bases, with 21 bases between them. This CDR3 contains 15 residues. CDR1 and CDR2 (germline): MDHEN, SYDVKM. The DNA of the CDR3 is TGTGCCAGCGGCAATGGCGGGGGGACAGGGTACGAGCAGTACTTC. This encodes CASGNGGGTGYEQYF.

This chain links TRBV5-1 with TRBJ2-2; D possibly corresponds to TRBD2 (6 bases). V lost 0 bases, J lost 0 bases, and 9 bases lay in between. Looked up from germline, CDR1 is SGHRS and CDR2 is YFSETQ. This CDR3 region has 16 residues. CDR3 loop: CASSLGLVANTGELFF. The DNA for the CDR3 is TGCGCCAGCAGCTTGGGACTAGTCGCGAACACCGGGGAGCTGTTTTTT.

The chain couples TRBV5-6 to TRBJ2-7; 11 bases map to TRBD2. Germline assignment: CDR1 SGHDT and CDR2 YYEEEE. The CDR3 is 17 amino acids. V was pared by 0 bases and J by 0 bases, with 5 bases of the junction left unmatched. CDR3 nucleotide sequence: TGTGCCAGCAGCTTGGGGACGGGACTAGCGGCCTCCTACGAGCAGTACTTC. It is translated as CASSLGTGLAASYEQYF.

V and J are TRBV4-1 and TRBJ1-5; 9 positions agree with TRBD1. Germline CDR1 and CDR2: MGHRA and YSYEKL. The CDR3 runs to 16 residues. J was trimmed by 0 bases and V by 4 bases; bases with no gene match: 4. The CDR3 nucleotides are TGCGCCAGCAGCCCTGGGACAGGGCCTAGCAATCAGCCCCAGCATTTT. Translated: CASSPGTGPSNQPQHF.